The clone carrying this T cell receptor beta chain was observed at least ten times. The sample originates from a study of T cells in Graves' hyperthyroidism and ophthalmopathy. It was RNA transcripts that yielded the amplified TCR beta CDR3 regions. RT-PCR in the first round (using the HTBI primer set) targeted the TCR CDR3. MiXCR, run by TCRdb on the multiplex PCR reads, gives a single entry per CDR3 protein. The table shows some 250,000 distinct CDR3 sequences, with less than 15% occurring only once. CDR3 length: 15 residues. From germline, CDR1 is SGHVS and CDR2 FQNEAQ. V gave up 1 base and J gave up 3 bases, with 11 bases separating them.

This chain connects TRBV7-8 to TRBJ2-3; D is unclear. Material: blood. The TCR comes from a woman between 40 and 55 years old with Graves' hyperthyroidism that later progressed to Graves' ophthalmopathy. As DNA, the CDR3 is TGTGCCAGCAGCTTAGTATTGGGGTTGACAGATACGCAGTATTTT. It translates to CASSLVLGLTDTQYF.